Listed here are 23 T cell receptor beta chains from one sample, sequenced in a study of blood T cell repertoires in COVID-19. Some clones are missing from TCRdb's copy, which holds only in-frame ones; the method was immunoSEQ multiplex PCR. The sample lists roughly 14,000 clones; around 83% were seen once. Material for sequencing was peripheral blood. All receptors come from a middle-aged man with active or convalescent COVID-19.

This chain uses TRBV11-2 with TRBJ2-7; a possible D gene is TRBD1 (5 bases). Germline values: CDR1 SGHAT, CDR2 FQNNGV. This CDR3 has 17 residues. The V end was cut by 4 bases, the J end by 0 bases, with 19 bases between. CDR3 sequence reads: CASSSLEGVTRSYEQYF. The CDR3 DNA reads TGTGCCAGCAGCTCCTTAGAAGGGGTTACCCGCTCCTACGAGCAGTACTTC.

The rearrangement links TRBV29-1 to TRBJ1-2; D gene ambiguous. The CDR3 contains 14 residues. Germline CDR1 reads SQVTM; CDR2 reads ANQGSEA. Trimming took 4 bases from V and 0 from J, leaving 12 bases between them. Here the CDR3 reads CSVVRILANYGYTF. The CDR3 DNA reads TGCAGCGTTGTCAGGATATTAGCTAACTATGGCTACACCTTC.

This clone was counted a few times. J is TRBJ2-5 and V is TRBV7-2; D possibly corresponds to TRBD1 (6 bases). V dropped 6 bases and J dropped 5 bases, with 13 bases sitting between them. This CDR3 has 13 residues. In germline, CDR1 is SGHTA, CDR2 FQGNSA. The CDR3 sequence is CASRTGQRETQYF. The CDR3 DNA is TGTGCCAGCAGGACAGGCCAGAGGGAGACCCAGTACTTC. Full variable domain (remainder filled in from reference TRBV7-2 and TRBJ2-5): GAGVSQSPSNKVTEKGKDVELRCDPISGHTALYWYRQSLGQGLEFLIYFQGNSAPDKSGLPSDRFSAERTGGSVSTLTIQRTQQEDSAVYLCASRTGQRETQYFGPGTRLLVL.

The chain recombines TRBV30 with TRBJ1-3; 9 positions agree with TRBD1. The CDR3 is 13 amino acids. Germline trimming cut 2 bases from V and 8 bases from J; bases unmatched to any gene: 4. The V gene's germline CDR1 is GTSNPN and CDR2 SVGIG (reference sequence). As DNA, the CDR3 is TGTGCCTGGAGTACGGGACAGGGCTACACCATATATTTT. As protein: CAWSTGQGYTIYF.

V usage is TRBV12-3 or TRBV12-4 and J usage is TRBJ1-1; D is ambiguous. The V gene lost 2 bases and the J gene lost 7 bases, with 11 bases spanning the gap. The CDR3 totals 13 residues. As DNA, the CDR3 is TGTGCCAGCAGTTTAATCGAGGGTAGTGAAGCTTTCTTT. Residues: CASSLIEGSEAFF.

This clone has a handful of counts. The chain is built from TRBV27 and TRBJ2-3; TRBD2 might be the D (5 bases). Trimming stripped 4 bases from V and 1 base from J, with 12 bases between. This CDR3 has 15 residues. Germline CDR1 is MNHEY and CDR2 is SMNVEV (reference sequence). The CDR3 DNA reads TGTGCCAGCAGTTCCTTCCGGGGAGGCACAGATACGCAGTATTTT. It encodes CASSSFRGGTDTQYF.

The V gene is TRBV15, the J gene TRBJ2-3; the match to TRBD1 covers 8 bases. Germline CDR1 LNHNV, CDR2 YYDKDF (reference sequence). V shed 7 bases and J 2 bases; nucleotides not matched to a gene: 11. This CDR3 has 16 residues. CDR3 DNA sequence: TGTGCCACCAATGCGGACAGGGCCCGCGTCACAGATACGCAGTATTTT. Translated: CATNADRARVTDTQYF. The full variable domain, rest sourced from reference TRBV15 and TRBJ2-3, is DAMVIQNPRYQVTQFGKPVTLSCSQTLNHNVMYWYQQKSSQAPKLLFHYYDKDFNNEADTPDNFQSRRPNTSFCFLDIRSPGLGDTAMYLCATNADRARVTDTQYFGPGTRLTVL.

The chain is built from TRBV21-1 and TRBJ2-7; the D call TRBD1 from the table was never checked on the DNA. TRBV21-1 is a recognized pseudogene. The CDR3 has 16 residues. CDR3 sequence reads: CASSPRHGEDRDEQYF. Written as DNA, the CDR3 is TGTGCCAGCAGCCCCCGACATGGGGAAGACAGAGACGAGCAGTACTTC.

This rearrangement joins TRBV9 to TRBJ1-4, with TRBD1 as a possible D gene (5 bases). Deletions cut 2 bases from V and 5 bases from J, with 10 bases between. CDR1 is SGDLS and CDR2 is YYNGEE in the germline V gene. The CDR3 is 14 residues long. CDR3 sequence (DNA): TGTGCCAGCAGCGTTGCAGGGATGAATGAAAAACTGTTTTTT. This codes for CASSVAGMNEKLFF.

This chain links TRBV6-4 with TRBJ2-1; TRBD1 matches at 9 bases. CDR3 length equals 13 residues. V shed 9 bases, J shed 9 bases, and the junction held 9 bases outside the gene matches. The germline gives CDR1 MRHNA, CDR2 SNTAGT. The CDR3 nucleotides read TGTGCCAGTTCGGGACAGGGAGGTGGTGAGCAGTTCTTC. Translation gives CASSGQGGGEQFF.

The chain uses TRBV7-9 and TRBJ1-1; the D gene is possibly TRBD1 (6 bases). The CDR3 consists of 16 residues. V was pared by 5 bases and J by 0 bases, with 16 bases between. Germline V gene data show CDR1 as SEHNR and CDR2 as FQNEAQ (reference sequence). The CDR3 sequence: CASSPSGGLMNTEAFF. The CDR3 DNA is TGTGCCAGCAGCCCTAGTGGGGGCCTGATGAACACTGAAGCTTTCTTT.

Notes on this clone: Sequence at one end of the junction differs from germline and may be a read error. The chain links TRBV2 to TRBJ1-5, with D possibly matching TRBD1 (6 bases). Looked up from germline, CDR1 is SNHLY and CDR2 is FYNNEI. This CDR3 spans 15 amino acids. CDR3 sequence (DNA): TGTGCCAGCAGAGAAGGGGACAACGACAATCAGCCCCAGCATTTT. Translation gives CASREGDNDNQPQHF.

The chain employs TRBV6-2 or TRBV6-3 and TRBJ2-7; 10 bases agree with TRBD2. Germline lookup yields CDR1 MNHEY and CDR2 SVGEGT. The CDR3 contains 15 residues. V lost 6 bases, J lost 4 bases, and 9 bases stayed unmatched. CDR3 sequence (DNA): TGTGCCAGCAGCGAGTCCGGGACTAGCGTATACGAGCAGTACTTC. Protein: CASSESGTSVYEQYF.

V is TRBV19 and J is TRBJ2-3, with D perhaps TRBD1 (6 bases). The CDR3 is 15 residues long. Trimming cost V 7 bases and J 2 bases, with 16 bases left between them. Germline V gives CDR1 LNHDA, CDR2 SQIVND (reference sequence). The CDR3 reads CASKWGRGPTDTQYF. CDR3 nucleotides: TGTGCCAGTAAGTGGGGCAGGGGTCCCACAGATACGCAGTATTTT. Combining the CDR3 with reference TRBV19 and TRBJ2-3 gives the whole variable domain DGGITQSPKYLFRKEGQNVTLSCEQNLNHDAMYWYRQDPGQGLRLIYYSQIVNDFQKGDIAEGYSVSREKKESFPLTVTSAQKNPTAFYLCASKWGRGPTDTQYFGPGTRLTVL.

This clone came up once. This chain joins TRBV7-9 and TRBJ2-3, with D possibly TRBD2 on 5 matching bases. V was cut by 5 bases and J by 6 bases, with 15 bases left in between. This CDR3 comprises 14 residues. Germline assignment: CDR1 SEHNR and CDR2 FQNEAQ (reference sequence). The DNA for the CDR3 is TGTGCCAGCAGCGTTGACTGGTCGGGGGATACGCAGTATTTT. Residues: CASSVDWSGDTQYF.

The chain combines TRBV11-3 with TRBJ1-1; no clear D gene. Germline CDR1 and CDR2: SGHNT and YENEEA. V was shortened by 5 bases and J by 0 bases, with 10 bases between the two germline ends. The CDR3 length is 14 residues. DNA of the CDR3: TGTGCCAGCAGCCCGCGAACAGTGAACACTGAAGCTTTCTTT. Protein: CASSPRTVNTEAFF.

This clone was seen more than once but under ten times. The chain employs TRBV9 and TRBJ2-7, with 7 bases fitting TRBD2. With V trimmed by 0 bases and J by 5 bases, 5 bases remained unmatched. The CDR3 consists of 14 residues. Looked up from germline, CDR1 is SGDLS and CDR2 is YYNGEE. The CDR3 here is CASSVEGGSNEQYF. As DNA, the CDR3 is TGTGCCAGCAGCGTAGAGGGCGGGAGCAACGAGCAGTACTTC.

V usage is TRBV11-1 and J usage is TRBJ2-1, with TRBD1 matching over 7 bases. V shed 4 bases, J shed 0 bases, and the junction held 6 bases outside the gene matches. This CDR3 is built from 16 residues. The germline V gene has CDR1 SGHAT and CDR2 FQDESV (reference sequence). The CDR3 DNA follows: TGTGCCAGCAGCTATACGGGACAGCGCTCCTACAATGAGCAGTTCTTC. Protein: CASSYTGQRSYNEQFF. The full variable domain, completed using reference TRBV11-1 and TRBJ2-1, is EAEVAQSPRYKITEKSQAVAFWCDPISGHATLYWYRQILGQGPELLVQFQDESVVDDSQLPKDRFSAERLKGVDSTLKIQPAELGDSAMYLCASSYTGQRSYNEQFFGPGTRLTVL.

V usage is TRBV11-2 and J usage is TRBJ1-6; D unclear. The V and J ends lost 5 bases and 9 bases respectively, with 20 bases between them. From germline, CDR1 is SGHAT and CDR2 FQNNGV. This CDR3 has 16 amino acids. CDR3 region: CASSNTAGVNSSPLHF. CDR3 DNA: TGTGCCAGCAGCAATACGGCTGGAGTTAATAGTTCACCCCTCCACTTT.

The chain uses TRBV4-1 and TRBJ2-7; D unclear. CDR3 length: 16 amino acids. With 0 bases removed from V and 4 bases from J, the gap between germline ends came to 16 bases. CDR1 is MGHRA, CDR2 YSYEKL, per germline. The CDR3 nucleotides are TGCGCCAGCAGCCAAGATCCGGCGGATTCGAGTTACGAGCAGTACTTC. It is translated as CASSQDPADSSYEQYF.

The chain recombines TRBV2 with TRBJ1-6; TRBD1 matches at 7 bases. V was clipped by 0 bases and J by 10 bases; unmatched bases: 3. Germline V gene lookup returns CDR1 SNHLY and CDR2 FYNNEI. The CDR3 sequence is 14 residues long. The CDR3 nucleotides are TGTGCCAGCAGTGAAGCAGGGGGCAGGTCACCCCTCCACTTT. Amino acids: CASSEAGGRSPLHF.

This chain connects TRBV10-3 to TRBJ2-3; maybe TRBD1 (5 bases). Germline V CDR1 and CDR2: ENHRY, SYGVKD. The CDR3 is 16 residues long. V was shortened by 0 bases and J by 5 bases, with 15 bases between the two germline ends. The CDR3 here is CAISESGVRQGDTQYF. The CDR3 nucleotides read TGTGCCATCAGTGAGTCGGGCGTGCGTCAGGGAGATACGCAGTATTTT.

The rearrangement uses TRBV6-1 and TRBJ2-2, with 14 bases aligning to TRBD2. The V and J ends lost 3 bases and 8 bases, in that order; junction bases with no gene match: 14. The CDR3 consists of 19 residues. Looked up from germline, CDR1 is MNHNS and CDR2 is SASEGT. The CDR3 sequence: CASSDHSGTSGSSTGELFF. The CDR3 DNA follows: TGTGCCAGCAGTGACCACTCCGGGACTAGCGGGAGTTCAACTGGGGAGCTGTTTTTT.